Described below is a single TCR beta chain sequence and its context. There is no known antigen for this receptor. No much larger clone is present one base from it, and per-base qualities are unavailable. Participants in the prospective study were aged roughly 18 to 90 years, lived in some 24 United States geographic areas, and enrolled through a virtual design. Cohort assignment in the prospective study relied on participant-reported clinical history from a screening survey and a study questionnaire. Recovered participants in ImmuneRACE Cohort 3 were defined by two consecutive negative NP/OP PCR tests, clearance by a healthcare professional, or resolution of symptoms. In the prospective study, whole blood, serum and a nasopharyngeal or oropharyngeal swab were collected from each participant by mobile phlebotomists. Prospective study participants could optionally give additional blood draws and questionnaires over an approximately 2-month period. Before DNA extraction, blood samples from the prospective study were shipped at room temperature or frozen.

TCRbeta CDR3 regions were amplified from genomic DNA using the immunoSEQ Assay, a bias-controlled multiplex PCR. Per the original workflow: Within the assay, amplification of reference gene primers was used to estimate how many nucleated cells each sample contained. Sequence reads were collapsed and filtered to measure the absolute abundance of every unique TCRbeta CDR3 rearrangement. For each sample, productive Simpson clonality was calculated by taking the square root of Simpson's diversity index across productive rearrangements. As stored in TCRdb, this immuneACCESS dataset retains in-frame rearrangements with V and J assigned. A fraction of the clones does not appear; measured against another copy, unresolved V genes explain less than half of the discrepancy, and the remainder lacks a known reason. V and J calls and clone size come straight from that table; D and trimming were deduced from the DNA. The sample has hundreds of thousands of clones on record, over 75% of them singletons. The ten biggest clones cover roughly 1.1% of the sample.

The record originates from a study of blood T cell repertoires in COVID-19 (dated by TCRdb to about 2020). In the study overall: Samples covering the acute and convalescent phases of COVID-19 were provided by collaborators in the United States, Italy and Spain. The repertoires were made available in a free public database intended to serve as a resource for research on the immune response to SARS-CoV-2. The prospective study material was composed of cDNA or gDNA derived from T cells, B-cell-depleted T cells, or PBMCs. Sample metadata almost always included a de-identified subject ID, COVID-19 status, age in years and sex. Deeply sampled blood TCRbeta repertoires from subjects exposed to, actively infected with, or recovered from COVID-19 were included in the dataset. Where available, HLA class I and class II types were obtained from metadata supplied by the sample provider rather than from assay-based typing. Samples were obtained from the ongoing ImmuneRACE study (first 160 participants) and from some 1,300 subjects provided by 6 global collaborators.

Broader findings and caveats from the paper: The amount of clinical and demographic metadata varied by source and participant and was provided uncurated.

Sequences KGHSH (CDR1) and LQKENI (CDR2) are obtained from the germline V gene. There are 14 amino acids in the CDR3, from cysteine to phenylalanine inclusive. The sequence is cut down to CDR3 DNA, 42 bases in frame from base 1. At the junction V is shortened by 2 bases and J by 11 bases, with 15 bases in between. The rearrangement joined TRBV18 to TRBJ2-2; the D segment could be TRBD1, given 5 matching bases. The origin of this receptor is a man younger than 45 who had recovered from COVID-19. Sequenced sample: PBMCs or T cells enriched from blood (not recorded which). The nucleotide sequence is TGTGCCAGCTCACCAAAAGGACAAGGAGCTGAGCTGTTTTTT. This yields the protein CASSPKGQGAELFF.